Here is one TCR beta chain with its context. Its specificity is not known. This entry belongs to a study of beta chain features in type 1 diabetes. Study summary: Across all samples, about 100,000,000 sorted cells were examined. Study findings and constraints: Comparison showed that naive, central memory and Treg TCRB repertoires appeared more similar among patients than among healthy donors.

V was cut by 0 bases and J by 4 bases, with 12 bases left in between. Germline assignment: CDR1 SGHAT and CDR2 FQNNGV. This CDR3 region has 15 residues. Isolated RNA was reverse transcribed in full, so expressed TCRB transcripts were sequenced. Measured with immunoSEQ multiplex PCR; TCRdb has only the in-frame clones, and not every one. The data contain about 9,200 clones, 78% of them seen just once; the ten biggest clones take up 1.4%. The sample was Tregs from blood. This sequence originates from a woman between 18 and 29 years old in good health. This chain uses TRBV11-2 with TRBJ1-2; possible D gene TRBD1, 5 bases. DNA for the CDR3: TGTGCCAGCAGCTTAGATTTGGGGGGGTCCTATGGCTACACCTTC. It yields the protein CASSLDLGGSYGYTF.